Included here is one TCR beta chain sequence, with context. Its antigen is undetermined. CDR3 size: 15 residues. Germline loops: CDR1 MNHEY, CDR2 SMNVEV (reference sequence). With 6 bases clipped from V and 5 bases from J, the junction kept 8 bases outside the gene matches. These data belong to a study of regulatory T cells in long-lasting Graves disease. Study-level results: The study found lower TCR diversity in persistent Graves' patients than in newly diagnosed ones.

In building TCR beta libraries, iRepertoire HTBI primers were used together with Arm-PCR of CDR3 regions. Using its own MiXCR run on the multiplex PCR reads, TCRdb lists one record per CDR3 protein. The sample lists about 440,000 distinct CDR3 sequences, 16% occurring once. Time point defined: newly diagnosed GD, antithyroid drugs for less than 3 months. With RNA extracted from PBMCs as input, the TCR library was made. This sample also belongs to another study, concerning T cells in Graves' hyperthyroidism and ophthalmopathy.

This TCR was recovered from a woman in her 30s with Graves disease. Sample: peripheral blood mononuclear cells (PBMCs), taken at new diagnosis, from a patient treated with antithyroid drugs. This chain uses TRBV27 with TRBJ2-3; 10 bases are a match to TRBD2. The CDR3 region has the DNA TGTGCCAGCAGCCTTGTAGCGGGAGGAAGAGATACGCAGTATTTT. It specifies CASSLVAGGRDTQYF.